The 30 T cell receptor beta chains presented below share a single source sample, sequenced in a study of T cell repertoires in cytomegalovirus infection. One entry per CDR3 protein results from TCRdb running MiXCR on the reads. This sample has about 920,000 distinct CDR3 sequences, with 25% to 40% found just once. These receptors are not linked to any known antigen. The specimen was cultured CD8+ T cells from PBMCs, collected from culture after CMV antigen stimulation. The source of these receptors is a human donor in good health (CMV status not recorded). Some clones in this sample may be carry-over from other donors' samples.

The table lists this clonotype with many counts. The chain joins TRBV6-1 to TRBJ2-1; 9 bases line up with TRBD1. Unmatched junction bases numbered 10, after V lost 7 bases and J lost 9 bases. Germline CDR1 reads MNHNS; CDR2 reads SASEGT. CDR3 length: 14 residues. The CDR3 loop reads CASTGTGYLAEQFF. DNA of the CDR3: TGTGCCAGCACGGGGACAGGGTATTTGGCTGAGCAGTTCTTC.

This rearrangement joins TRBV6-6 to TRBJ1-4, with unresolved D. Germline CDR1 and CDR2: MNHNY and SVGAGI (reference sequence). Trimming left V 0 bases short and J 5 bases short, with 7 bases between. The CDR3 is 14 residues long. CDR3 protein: CASSYSLENEKLFF. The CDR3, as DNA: TGTGCCAGCAGTTACTCTTTGGAAAATGAAAAACTGTTTTTT.

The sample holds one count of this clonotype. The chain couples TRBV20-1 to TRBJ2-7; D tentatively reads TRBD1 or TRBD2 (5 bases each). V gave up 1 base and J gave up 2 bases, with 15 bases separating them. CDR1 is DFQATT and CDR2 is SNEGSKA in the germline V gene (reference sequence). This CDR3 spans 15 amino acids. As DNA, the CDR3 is TGCAGTGCTAGAGGGGACCGAGGACATCCCTACGAGCAGTACTTC. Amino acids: CSARGDRGHPYEQYF.

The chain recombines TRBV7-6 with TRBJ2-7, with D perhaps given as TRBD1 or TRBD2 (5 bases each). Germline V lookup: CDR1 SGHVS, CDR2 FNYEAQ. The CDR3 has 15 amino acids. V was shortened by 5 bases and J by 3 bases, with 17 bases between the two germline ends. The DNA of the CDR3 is TGTGCCAGCAGCCAAACCCGGGACCCTAACTACGAGCAGTACTTC. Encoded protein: CASSQTRDPNYEQYF.

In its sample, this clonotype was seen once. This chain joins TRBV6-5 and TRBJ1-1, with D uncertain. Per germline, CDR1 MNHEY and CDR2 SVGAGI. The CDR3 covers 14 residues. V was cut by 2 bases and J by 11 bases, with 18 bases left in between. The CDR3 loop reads CASSYQDSLAIAFF. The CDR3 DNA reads TGTGCCAGCAGTTACCAGGACTCCCTTGCTATCGCTTTCTTT.

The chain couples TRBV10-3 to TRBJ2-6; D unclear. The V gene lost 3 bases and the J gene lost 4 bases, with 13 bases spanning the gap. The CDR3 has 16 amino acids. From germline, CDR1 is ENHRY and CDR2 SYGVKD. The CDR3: CAISDPNSAGANVLTF. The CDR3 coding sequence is TGTGCCATCAGTGATCCGAACTCTGCCGGGGCCAACGTCCTGACTTTC.

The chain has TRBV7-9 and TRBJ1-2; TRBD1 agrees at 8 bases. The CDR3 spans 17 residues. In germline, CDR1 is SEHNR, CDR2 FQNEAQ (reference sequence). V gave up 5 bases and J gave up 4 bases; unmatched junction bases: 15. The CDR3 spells CASSLLPGQGSIYGYTF. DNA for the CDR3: TGTGCCAGCAGCCTCCTACCCGGACAGGGCTCAATCTATGGCTACACCTTC.

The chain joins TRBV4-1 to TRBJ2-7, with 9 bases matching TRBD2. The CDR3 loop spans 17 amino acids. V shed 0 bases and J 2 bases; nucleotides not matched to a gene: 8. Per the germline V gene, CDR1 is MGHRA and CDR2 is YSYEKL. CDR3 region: CASSQDPRGGDPYEQYF. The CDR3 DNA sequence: TGCGCCAGCAGCCAAGATCCCCGCGGGGGGGACCCCTACGAGCAGTACTTC.

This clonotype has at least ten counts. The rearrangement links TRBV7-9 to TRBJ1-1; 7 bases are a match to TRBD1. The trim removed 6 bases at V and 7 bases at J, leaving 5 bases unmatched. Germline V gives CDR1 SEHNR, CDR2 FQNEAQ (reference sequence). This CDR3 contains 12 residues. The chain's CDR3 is CASRHQGDEAFF. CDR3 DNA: TGTGCCAGCAGACACCAGGGGGATGAAGCTTTCTTT.

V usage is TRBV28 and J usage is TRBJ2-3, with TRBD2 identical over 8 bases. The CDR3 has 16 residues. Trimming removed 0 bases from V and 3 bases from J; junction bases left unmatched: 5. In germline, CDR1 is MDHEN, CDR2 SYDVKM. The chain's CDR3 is CASSLWAGGGTDTQYF. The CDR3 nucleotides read TGTGCCAGCAGTTTATGGGCGGGGGGTGGGACAGATACGCAGTATTTT.

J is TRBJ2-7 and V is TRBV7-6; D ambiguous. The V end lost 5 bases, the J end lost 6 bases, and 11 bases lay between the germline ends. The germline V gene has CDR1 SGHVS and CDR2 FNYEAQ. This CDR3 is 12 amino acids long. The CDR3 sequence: CASSPEWGEQYF. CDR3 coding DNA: TGTGCCAGCAGCCCCGAGTGGGGCGAGCAGTACTTC.

The CDR3 loop reads CASSVEGSLKDANTGELFF. The CDR3 DNA reads as TGTGCCAGCAGCGTAGAGGGCAGCCTGAAAGACGCGAACACCGGGGAGCTGTTTTTT. The chain recombines TRBV9 with TRBJ2-2; D is undetermined. The CDR3 contains 19 residues. Germline assignment: CDR1 SGDLS and CDR2 YYNGEE. Trimming cost V 0 bases and J 0 bases, with 18 bases left between them.

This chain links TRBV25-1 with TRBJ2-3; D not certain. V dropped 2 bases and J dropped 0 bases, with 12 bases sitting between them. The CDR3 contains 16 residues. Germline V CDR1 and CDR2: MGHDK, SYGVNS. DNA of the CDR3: TGTGCCAGCAGTGAACAGACTGAGGCCAGCACAGATACGCAGTATTTT. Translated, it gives CASSEQTEASTDTQYF.

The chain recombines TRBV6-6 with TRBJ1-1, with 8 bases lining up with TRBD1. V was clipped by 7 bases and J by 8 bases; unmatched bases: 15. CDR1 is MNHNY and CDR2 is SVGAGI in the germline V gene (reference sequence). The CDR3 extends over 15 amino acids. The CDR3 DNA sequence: TGTGCCAGCACGGGCCCCCGGGACAGGAGTATGGAAGCTTTCTTT. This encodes CASTGPRDRSMEAFF.

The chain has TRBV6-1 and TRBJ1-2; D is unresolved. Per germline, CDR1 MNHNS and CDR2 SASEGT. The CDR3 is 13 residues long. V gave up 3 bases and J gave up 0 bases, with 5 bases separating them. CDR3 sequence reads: CASSEPPNYGYTF. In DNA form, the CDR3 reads TGTGCCAGCAGTGAGCCACCTAACTATGGCTACACCTTC.

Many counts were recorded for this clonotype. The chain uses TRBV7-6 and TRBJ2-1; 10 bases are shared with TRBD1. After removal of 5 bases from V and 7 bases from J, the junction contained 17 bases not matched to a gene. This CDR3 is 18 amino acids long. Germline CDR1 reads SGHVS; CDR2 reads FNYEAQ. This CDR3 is CASSLAQSTGQGLNEQFF. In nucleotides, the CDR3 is TGTGCCAGCAGCCTGGCTCAATCCACGGGACAGGGGTTAAATGAGCAGTTCTTC.

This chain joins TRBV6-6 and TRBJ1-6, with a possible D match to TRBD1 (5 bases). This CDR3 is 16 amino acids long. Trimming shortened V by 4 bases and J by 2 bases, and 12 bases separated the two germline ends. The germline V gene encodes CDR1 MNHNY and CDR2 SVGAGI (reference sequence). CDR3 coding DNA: TGTGCCAGCAGTTCCCCGGAAGGGGCCTATAATTCACCCCTCCACTTT. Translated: CASSSPEGAYNSPLHF.

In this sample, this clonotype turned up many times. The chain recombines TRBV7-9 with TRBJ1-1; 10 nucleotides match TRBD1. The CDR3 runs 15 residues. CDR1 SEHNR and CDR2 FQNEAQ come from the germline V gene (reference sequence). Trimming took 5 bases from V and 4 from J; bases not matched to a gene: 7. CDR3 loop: CASSGGDRGVTEAFF. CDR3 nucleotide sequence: TGTGCCAGCAGCGGTGGGGACAGGGGAGTCACTGAAGCTTTCTTT.

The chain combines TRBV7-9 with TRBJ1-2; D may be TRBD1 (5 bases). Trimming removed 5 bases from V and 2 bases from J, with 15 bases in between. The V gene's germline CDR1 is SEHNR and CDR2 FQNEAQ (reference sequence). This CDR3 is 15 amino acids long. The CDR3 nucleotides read TGTGCCAGCAGCCGCCAGGGATTGGAAAACTATGGCTACACCTTC. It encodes CASSRQGLENYGYTF.

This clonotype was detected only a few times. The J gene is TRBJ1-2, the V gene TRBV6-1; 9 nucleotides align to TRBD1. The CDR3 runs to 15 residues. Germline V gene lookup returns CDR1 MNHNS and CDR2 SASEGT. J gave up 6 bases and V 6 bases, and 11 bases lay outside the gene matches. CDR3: CASRGQGFRSDGYTF. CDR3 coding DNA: TGTGCCAGCAGGGGACAGGGATTTAGATCTGATGGCTACACCTTC.

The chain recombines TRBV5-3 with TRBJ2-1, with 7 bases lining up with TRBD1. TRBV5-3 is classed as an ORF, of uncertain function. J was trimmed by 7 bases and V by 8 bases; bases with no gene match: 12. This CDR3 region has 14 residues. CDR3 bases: TGTGCCAGCAGTACAGGGGAGCAGGGTAATGAGCAGTTCTTC. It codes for CASSTGEQGNEQFF.

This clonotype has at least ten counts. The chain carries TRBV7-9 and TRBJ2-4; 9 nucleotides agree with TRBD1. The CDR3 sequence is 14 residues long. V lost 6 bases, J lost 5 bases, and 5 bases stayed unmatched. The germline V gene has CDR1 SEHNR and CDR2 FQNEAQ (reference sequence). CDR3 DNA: TGTGCCAGCAGATCACAGGGGGCAGAAAACATTCAGTACTTC. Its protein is CASRSQGAENIQYF.

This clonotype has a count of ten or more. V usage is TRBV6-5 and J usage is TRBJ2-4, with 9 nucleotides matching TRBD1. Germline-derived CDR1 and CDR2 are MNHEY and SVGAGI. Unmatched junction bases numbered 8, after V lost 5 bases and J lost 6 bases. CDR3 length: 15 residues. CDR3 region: CASSTPLTGGNIQYF. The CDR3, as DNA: TGTGCCAGCAGTACACCTTTGACAGGGGGAAACATTCAGTACTTC.

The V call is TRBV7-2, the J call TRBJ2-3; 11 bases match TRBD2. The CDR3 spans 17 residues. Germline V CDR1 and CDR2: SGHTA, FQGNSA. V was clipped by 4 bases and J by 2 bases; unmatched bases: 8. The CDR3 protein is CASSSALAGGTTDTQYF. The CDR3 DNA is TGTGCCAGCAGCTCCGCTTTAGCGGGGGGGACCACAGATACGCAGTATTTT.

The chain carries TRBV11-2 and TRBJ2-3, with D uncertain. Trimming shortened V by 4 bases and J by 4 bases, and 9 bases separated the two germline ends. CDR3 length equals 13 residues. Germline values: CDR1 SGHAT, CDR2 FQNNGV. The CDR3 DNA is TGTGCCAGCAGCTACTCAGAGGCAGATACGCAGTATTTT. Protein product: CASSYSEADTQYF.

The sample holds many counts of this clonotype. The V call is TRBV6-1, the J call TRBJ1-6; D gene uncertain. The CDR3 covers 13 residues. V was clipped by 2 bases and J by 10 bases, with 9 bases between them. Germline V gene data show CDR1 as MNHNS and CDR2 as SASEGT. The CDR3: CASSERLGSPLHF. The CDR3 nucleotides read TGTGCCAGCAGTGAAAGGTTGGGATCACCCCTCCACTTT.

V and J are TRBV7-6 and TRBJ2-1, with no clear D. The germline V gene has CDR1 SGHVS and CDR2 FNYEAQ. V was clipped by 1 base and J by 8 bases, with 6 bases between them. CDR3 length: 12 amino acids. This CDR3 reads CASSLVEYEQFF. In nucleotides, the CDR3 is TGTGCCAGCAGCTTAGTCGAGTATGAGCAGTTCTTC.

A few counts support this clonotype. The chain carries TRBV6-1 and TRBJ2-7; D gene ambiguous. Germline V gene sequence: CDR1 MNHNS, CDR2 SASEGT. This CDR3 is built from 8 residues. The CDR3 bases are TGTGCATGCGGATTTAGCTATGTC. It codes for CACGFSYV.

CDR3 in amino acids: CASSLEEGVNGYTF. DNA for the CDR3: TGTGCCAGCAGCTTAGAGGAGGGAGTAAATGGCTACACCTTC. The gene calls are TRBV13 and TRBJ1-2; D remains ambiguous. Germline V gene data show CDR1 as PRHDT and CDR2 as FYEKMQ (reference sequence). The CDR3 covers 14 residues. The V end lost 1 base, the J end lost 6 bases, and 12 bases lay between the germline ends.

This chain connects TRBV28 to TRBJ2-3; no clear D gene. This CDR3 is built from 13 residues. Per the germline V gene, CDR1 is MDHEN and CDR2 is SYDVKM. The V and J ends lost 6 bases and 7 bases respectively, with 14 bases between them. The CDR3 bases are TGTGCCAGCAGCCCCTCGACTGGCAATACGCAGTATTTT. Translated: CASSPSTGNTQYF. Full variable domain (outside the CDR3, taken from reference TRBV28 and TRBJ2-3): DVKVTQSSRYLVKRTGEKVFLECVQDMDHENMFWYRQDPGLGLRLIYFSYDVKMKEKGDIPEGYSVSREKKERFSLILESASTNQTSMYLCASSPSTGNTQYFGPGTRLTVL.